One and the same sample provided the 2 T cell receptor beta chains below, sequenced in a study of Ad26.COV2.S vaccination and SARS-CoV-2 variants. Generated by immunoSEQ multiplex PCR, the TCRdb table keeps only in-frame clones and is missing some. The table has 510,000 or so clones, 87% seen once. Treatment defined: roughly 19 received Ad26.COV2.S at low or high dose, single or two shots; 5 received placebo; per-sample allocation not given. Vaccine and placebo recipients were sampled on day 63 after the first injection. Source: peripheral blood, taken in a trial of Ad26.COV2.S vaccine versus placebo. The source of these receptors is a person aged 18-65 years who received the Ad26.COV2.S COVID-19 vaccine or a placebo.

The rearrangement links TRBV10-3 to TRBJ1-4; D is possibly TRBD1 (6 bases). The CDR3 has 13 amino acids. The V gene's germline CDR1 is ENHRY and CDR2 SYGVKD. The V gene lost 7 bases and the J gene lost 7 bases, with 13 bases spanning the gap. CDR3 nucleotide sequence: TGTGCCATCAAGGGAGGGGGTGGTGAAAAACTGTTTTTT. This codes for CAIKGGGGEKLFF.

This sequence joins TRBV7-8 and TRBJ2-1; D is unclear. Germline CDR1 is SGHVS and CDR2 is FQNEAQ. The CDR3 has 12 amino acids. Trimming shortened V by 6 bases and J by 13 bases, and 16 bases separated the two germline ends. The CDR3 loop is CASSPPGMAQFF. CDR3 coding DNA: TGTGCCAGCAGTCCCCCAGGAATGGCTCAGTTCTTC.